This TCR beta chain was found in a study of T-cell memory formation after mild COVID-19. Study information: Most TCR clusters belonged to a single donor. Overall study findings and caveats: Cross-reactive memory apparently joined, as some responding clones appeared in pre-infection memory. Day 15 to 85 contractors were CD4/CD8 balanced; later expanders leaned CD4+.

A word on this clonotype: As yet, its antigen is unknown.

The CDR3 is 13 amino acids. Germline V gene sequence: CDR1 DFQATT, CDR2 SNEGSKA (reference sequence). V was clipped by 7 bases and J by 2 bases; unmatched bases: 7. TCRdb fed the 5' RACE reads into MiXCR, producing one record per CDR3 protein. The data contain roughly 240,000 distinct CDR3 sequences, 15% of them singletons. The V gene is TRBV20-1, the J gene TRBJ1-2, with TRBD1 matching over 7 bases. The sequencing input was PBMCs or a T cell subset sorted from them (not recorded which). This TCR derives from an adult woman who had mild COVID-19 (a few samples of this study predate the infection). Cell type and time point are not known. The CDR3 spells CSVSTGMNYGYTF. CDR3 coding DNA: TGCAGTGTTTCGACAGGGATGAACTATGGCTACACCTTC.